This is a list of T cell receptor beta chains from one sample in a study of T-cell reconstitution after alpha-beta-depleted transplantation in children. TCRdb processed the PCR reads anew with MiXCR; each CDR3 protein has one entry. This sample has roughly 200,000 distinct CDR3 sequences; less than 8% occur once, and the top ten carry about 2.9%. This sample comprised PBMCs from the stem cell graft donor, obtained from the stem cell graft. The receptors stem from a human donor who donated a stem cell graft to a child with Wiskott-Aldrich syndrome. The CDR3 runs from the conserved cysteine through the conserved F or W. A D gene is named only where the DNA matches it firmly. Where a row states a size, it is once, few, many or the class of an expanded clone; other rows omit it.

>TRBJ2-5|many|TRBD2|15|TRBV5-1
CASSPPLAGEETQYF
TGCGCCAGCAGCCCACCTTTAGCGGGAGAAGAGACCCAGTACTTC
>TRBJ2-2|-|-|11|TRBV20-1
CSAANTGELFF
TGCAGTGCCGCGAACACCGGGGAGCTGTTTTTT
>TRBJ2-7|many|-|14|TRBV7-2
CASSERAGKYEQYF
TGTGCCAGCAGCGAGCGGGCGGGGAAGTACGAGCAGTACTTC
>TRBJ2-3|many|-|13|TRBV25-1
CASSEPPTDTQYF
TGTGCCAGCAGTGAACCCCCCACAGATACGCAGTATTTT
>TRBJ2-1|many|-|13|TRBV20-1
CSARDPQRSSQFF
TGCAGTGCTAGAGACCCCCAAAGGTCATCGCAGTTCTTC
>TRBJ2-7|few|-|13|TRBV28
CASTPAGVYEQYF
TGTGCCAGCACTCCCGCTGGGGTCTACGAGCAGTACTTC
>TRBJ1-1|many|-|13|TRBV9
CASSVDQNTEAFF
TGTGCCAGCAGCGTAGACCAGAACACTGAAGCTTTCTTT
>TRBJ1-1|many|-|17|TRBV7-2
CASSLFMGSLLVVEAFF
TGTGCCAGCAGCTTATTCATGGGGAGCCTACTGGTTGTTGAAGCTTTCTTT
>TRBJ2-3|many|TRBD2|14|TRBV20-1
CSAKTSGSTDTQYF
TGCAGTGCTAAGACTAGCGGGAGTACAGATACGCAGTATTTT
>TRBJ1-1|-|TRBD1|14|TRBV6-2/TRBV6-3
CASRARDSHTEAFF
TGTGCCAGCAGGGCGCGGGACAGCCACACTGAAGCTTTCTTT
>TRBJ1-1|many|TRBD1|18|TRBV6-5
CASSYSTLPGQGPTEAFF
TGTGCCAGCAGTTACTCGACACTTCCGGGACAGGGCCCGACTGAAGCTTTCTTT
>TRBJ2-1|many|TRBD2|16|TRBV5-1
CASSLSGRASYNEQFF
TGCGCCAGCAGCTTGAGCGGGAGGGCCTCCTACAATGAGCAGTTCTTC
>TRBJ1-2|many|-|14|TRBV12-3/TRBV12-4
CASSPDGKTYGYTF
TGTGCCAGCAGCCCGGACGGGAAAACCTATGGCTACACCTTC
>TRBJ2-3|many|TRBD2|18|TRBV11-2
CASSLVILAGESTDTQYF
TGTGCCAGCAGCTTAGTGATACTAGCGGGGGAGAGCACAGATACGCAGTATTTT
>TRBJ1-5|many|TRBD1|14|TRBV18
CASSGQGKDQPQHF
TGTGCCAGCTCCGGACAGGGAAAAGACCAGCCCCAGCATTTT
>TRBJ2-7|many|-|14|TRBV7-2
CASSLDYRSYEQYF
TGTGCCAGCAGCTTAGATTACAGGAGCTACGAGCAGTACTTC
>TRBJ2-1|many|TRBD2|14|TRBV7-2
CASSSGGSHNEQFF
TGTGCCAGCAGCTCCGGGGGGAGTCACAATGAGCAGTTCTTC
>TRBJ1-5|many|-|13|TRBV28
CATERRLPRTQHF
TGTGCCACCGAACGGAGGTTACCAAGGACCCAGCATTTT
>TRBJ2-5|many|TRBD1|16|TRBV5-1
CASSLGGQGMWETQYF
TGCGCCAGCAGCTTGGGAGGACAGGGGATGTGGGAGACCCAGTACTTC
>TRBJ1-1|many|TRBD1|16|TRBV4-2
CASTPGAGGEFTEAFF
TGTGCCAGCACACCGGGGGCAGGGGGCGAGTTCACTGAAGCTTTCTTT